This TCR beta chain was documented in a study of blood T cells in healthy people across ages. The CDR3 has 15 amino acids. Germline V gene sequence: CDR1 SGHRS, CDR2 YFSETQ. The ends were cut back, 1 base at V and 5 bases at J, with 13 bases in the middle. The use of a sample-barcoded 5' primer and a J-beta primer mix characterized a second PCR of about 6 to 12 cycles. Via MiXCR, TCRdb re-called the 5' RACE reads, giving one row per CDR3 protein. This table has about 1.8 million distinct CDR3 sequences, roughly 49% appearing once. This clonotype appeared a single time. The amount of total RNA extracted per sample was at least 5 micrograms.

The clonotype originates from a woman aged 40 to 50 in good health. Sequenced: blood. V gene TRBV5-1 combines with J gene TRBJ2-1; the D gene is possibly TRBD1 (5 bases). CDR3 in DNA: TGCGCCAGCAGCTTGAGAGTAGGGGTTAACAATGAGCAGTTCTTC. It is translated as CASSLRVGVNNEQFF. Full variable domain (rest looked up from reference TRBV5-1 and TRBJ2-1): KAGVTQTPRYLIKTRGQQVTLSCSPISGHRSVSWYQQTPGQGLQFLFEYFSETQRNKGNFPGRFSGRQFSNSRSEMNVSTLELGDSALYLCASSLRVGVNNEQFFGPGTRLTVL.